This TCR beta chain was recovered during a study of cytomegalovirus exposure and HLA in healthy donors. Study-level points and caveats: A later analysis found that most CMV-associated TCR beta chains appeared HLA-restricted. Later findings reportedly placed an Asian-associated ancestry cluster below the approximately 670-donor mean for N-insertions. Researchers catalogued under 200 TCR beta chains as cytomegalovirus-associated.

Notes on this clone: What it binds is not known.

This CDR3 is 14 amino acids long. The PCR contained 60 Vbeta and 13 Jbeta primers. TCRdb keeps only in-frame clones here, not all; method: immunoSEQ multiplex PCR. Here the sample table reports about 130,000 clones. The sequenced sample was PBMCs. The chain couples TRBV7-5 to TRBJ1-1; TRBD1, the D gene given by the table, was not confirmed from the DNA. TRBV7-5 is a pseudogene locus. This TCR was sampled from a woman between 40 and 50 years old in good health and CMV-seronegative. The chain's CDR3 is CVRSFYRVGTEAFF. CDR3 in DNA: TGTGTCAGAAGCTTCTACAGGGTTGGTACTGAAGCTTTCTTT.